The next 17 T cell receptor beta chains were all read from a single sample in a study of T cell changes during pregnancy in multiple sclerosis. The table came from immunoSEQ multiplex PCR; TCRdb's copy has only in-frame clones and leaves some out. The sample has approximately 90,000 clones, approximately 92% seen once. The source was peripheral blood, collected after pregnancy. The receptor source for this set is a female donor with multiple sclerosis, enrolled in a pregnancy study.

V and J are TRBV7-9 and TRBJ2-1; 10 positions agree with TRBD2. CDR1 is SEHNR and CDR2 is FQNEAQ in the germline V gene (reference sequence). CDR3 length: 18 residues. V trimming: 4 bases; J trimming: 6 bases; junction bases outside the gene matches: 15. In DNA, the CDR3 is TGTGCCAGCAGCTCCCCCCCCCGACTAGCGGGCCTCCGCAATGAGCAGTTCTTC. Its protein product is CASSSPPRLAGLRNEQFF. Supplemented by reference TRBV7-9 and TRBJ2-1, the full variable domain reads DTGVSQNPRHKITKRGQNVTFRCDPISEHNRLYWYRQTLGQGPEFLTYFQNEAQLEKSRLLSDRFSAERPKGSFSTLEIQRTEQGDSAMYLCASSSPPRLAGLRNEQFFGPGTRLTVL.

CDR3 sequence reads: CASIPSLAGVSEQYF. CDR3 DNA: TGTGCCAGCATCCCATCCCTAGCGGGGGTGAGCGAGCAGTACTTC. The chain combines TRBV2 with TRBJ2-7; 10 bases map to TRBD2. CDR1 SNHLY and CDR2 FYNNEI come from the germline V gene. CDR3 length: 15 amino acids. The trim removed 7 bases at V and 6 bases at J, leaving 12 bases unmatched. Supplemented by reference TRBV2 and TRBJ2-7, the full variable domain reads EPEVTQTPSHQVTQMGQEVILRCVPISNHLYFYWYRQILGQKVEFLVSFYNNEISEKSEIFDDQFSVERPDGSNFTLKIRSTKLEDSAMYFCASIPSLAGVSEQYFGPGTRLTVT.

The chain links TRBV27 to TRBJ2-7; 7 bases map to TRBD1. After removal of 5 bases from V and 3 bases from J, the junction contained 7 bases not matched to a gene. Germline lookup yields CDR1 MNHEY and CDR2 SMNVEV (reference sequence). This CDR3 has 14 amino acids. Here the CDR3 reads CASSMDRRSYEQYF. CDR3 in DNA: TGTGCCAGCAGTATGGACAGGCGAAGCTACGAGCAGTACTTC.

This clone was counted once. This sequence joins TRBV7-2 and TRBJ2-7; weak D call: TRBD1 (7 bases). Germline lookup yields CDR1 SGHTA and CDR2 FQGNSA. With 1 base removed from V and 3 bases from J, the gap between germline ends came to 13 bases. The CDR3 is 15 amino acids. The CDR3 bases are TGTGCCAGCAGCTTAGAGGCCAGGGGGGTCTACGAGCAGTACTTC. As protein: CASSLEARGVYEQYF.

This chain connects TRBV6-1 to TRBJ1-2; possibly TRBD1 for D (5 bases). This CDR3 has 15 residues. V was clipped by 6 bases and J by 3 bases, with 17 bases between them. CDR1 is MNHNS, CDR2 SASEGT, per germline. The CDR3 DNA is TGTGCCAGCAGGGGGGGGTACGGGGGTGACTATGGCTACACCTTC. Its translation is CASRGGYGGDYGYTF.

The chain uses TRBV9 and TRBJ1-1; the D gene is possibly TRBD1 (6 bases). The CDR3 runs to 15 residues. Trimming took off 6 bases at V and 0 bases at J, with 15 bases between the two ends. Germline values: CDR1 SGDLS, CDR2 YYNGEE. CDR3: CASKAGGPMNTEAFF. Here the CDR3 DNA reads TGTGCCAGCAAAGCGGGGGGCCCAATGAACACTGAAGCTTTCTTT.

The J gene is TRBJ1-2, the V gene TRBV19; TRBD1 matches 7 bases. The CDR3 consists of 16 residues. CDR1 is LNHDA and CDR2 is SQIVND in the germline V gene (reference sequence). After removal of 4 bases from V and 0 bases from J, the junction contained 8 bases not matched to a gene. CDR3 bases: TGTGCCAGTAGTAGAACCGGGACAGATTCTAACTATGGCTACACCTTC. The encoded protein is CASSRTGTDSNYGYTF.

The rearrangement uses TRBV5-4 and TRBJ1-1; 8 bases map to TRBD1. Germline CDR1 and CDR2: SGHNT and YYREEE (reference sequence). Trimming cost V 2 bases and J 10 bases; bases outside gene matches: 7. The CDR3 is 13 amino acids. The CDR3 is CASSFDRGSVAFF. The CDR3 nucleotides read TGTGCCAGCAGCTTCGACAGGGGATCCGTAGCTTTCTTT. Based on the CDR3 plus reference TRBV5-4 and TRBJ1-1, the full variable domain is ETGVTQSPTHLIKTRGQQVTLRCSSQSGHNTVSWYQQALGQGPQFIFQYYREEENGRGNFPPRFSGLQFPNYSSELNVNALELDDSALYLCASSFDRGSVAFFGQGTRLTVV.

The rearrangement joins TRBV18 to TRBJ2-5; TRBD2 matches at 10 bases. V gave up 5 bases and J gave up 1 base; unmatched junction bases: 7. CDR3 length: 16 amino acids. Germline V gene lookup returns CDR1 KGHSH and CDR2 LQKENI. The CDR3 spells CASSAGTSATQETQYF. The CDR3 region has the DNA TGTGCCAGCTCAGCCGGGACTAGCGCTACCCAAGAGACCCAGTACTTC.

The chain links TRBV6-5 to TRBJ2-3; 8 bases map to TRBD1. This CDR3 is 16 amino acids long. Unmatched junction bases numbered 9, after V lost 0 bases and J lost 7 bases. CDR1 MNHEY and CDR2 SVGAGI come from the germline V gene. In nucleotides, the CDR3 is TGTGCCAGCAGTTACTCGTCGGGGACAGGACAACATACGCAGTATTTT. It encodes CASSYSSGTGQHTQYF.

V usage is TRBV6-6 and J usage is TRBJ2-7, with 8 nucleotides matching TRBD1. After removal of 5 bases from V and 4 bases from J, the junction contained 10 bases not matched to a gene. This CDR3 is built from 15 residues. Germline CDR1 reads MNHNY; CDR2 reads SVGAGI (reference sequence). This chain's CDR3 is CASSAPETGGYEQYF. In DNA form, the CDR3 reads TGTGCCAGCAGTGCCCCCGAAACAGGGGGTTACGAGCAGTACTTC.

The gene calls are TRBV7-2 and TRBJ2-7; 9 positions match TRBD2. Losses at the gene ends were 1 base for V and 4 bases for J; bases not matched to a gene: 5. Germline V gives CDR1 SGHTA, CDR2 FQGNSA. There are 15 residues in the CDR3. CDR3 amino acids: CASSLGLAGSYEQYF. The CDR3 region has the DNA TGTGCCAGCAGCTTAGGGCTAGCGGGGTCTTACGAGCAGTACTTC. The complete variable domain, with remaining parts taken from reference TRBV7-2 and TRBJ2-7, reads GAGVSQSPSNKVTEKGKDVELRCDPISGHTALYWYRQSLGQGLEFLIYFQGNSAPDKSGLPSDRFSAERTGGSVSTLTIQRTQQEDSAVYLCASSLGLAGSYEQYFGPGTRLTVT.

The CDR3 coding sequence is TGTGCCAGCAGCTTACGGGACAGGACTACAGATACGCAGTATTTT. It is translated as CASSLRDRTTDTQYF. This chain joins TRBV13 and TRBJ2-3, with 8 bases aligning to TRBD1. The germline V gene has CDR1 PRHDT and CDR2 FYEKMQ (reference sequence). After removal of 2 bases from V and 3 bases from J, the junction contained 4 bases not matched to a gene. CDR3 length: 15 amino acids.

The V call is TRBV5-1, the J call TRBJ2-1; 12 bases match TRBD2. CDR1 and CDR2 from the germline V gene are SGHRS and YFSETQ. V was pared by 4 bases and J by 8 bases, with 7 bases of the junction left unmatched. This CDR3 spans 15 amino acids. In nucleotides, the CDR3 is TGCGCCAGCAGCGGGCTAGCGGGAGGGCCCGATGAGCAGTTCTTC. Translated: CASSGLAGGPDEQFF.

Only one count was recorded for this clone. The rearrangement uses TRBV7-2 and TRBJ1-5; TRBD1 matches at 7 bases. In germline, CDR1 is SGHTA, CDR2 FQGNSA. Unmatched junction bases numbered 13, after V lost 5 bases and J lost 6 bases. The CDR3 totals 16 residues. CDR3 amino acids: CASSAQTGLGGQPQHF. For the CDR3, the DNA is TGTGCCAGCAGCGCTCAGACAGGGCTGGGCGGTCAGCCCCAGCATTTT.

This chain connects TRBV30 to TRBJ2-7, with D perhaps matching TRBD1 (6 bases). Germline values: CDR1 GTSNPN, CDR2 SVGIG (reference sequence). V was cut by 1 base and J by 4 bases, with 14 bases left in between. The CDR3 loop spans 14 amino acids. The chain's CDR3 is CAWSGMRQGYEQYF. In DNA form, the CDR3 reads TGTGCCTGGAGTGGAATGAGGCAGGGGTACGAGCAGTACTTC.

The chain's CDR3 is CASSPMEGAQSGNTIYF. The DNA of the CDR3 is TGCGCCAGCAGCCCAATGGAGGGGGCGCAATCTGGAAACACCATATATTTT. V and J are TRBV4-3 and TRBJ1-3, with 7 bases fitting TRBD1. Germline V lookup: CDR1 LGHNA, CDR2 YSLEER. Losses at the gene ends were 4 bases for V and 1 base for J; bases not matched to a gene: 10. The CDR3 contains 17 residues.